This T cell receptor beta chain stems from a study of T cell responses to AZD1222 COVID-19 vaccine. Overall study results and limits: Clonal diversity was possibly underestimated, and the donors were mostly white British, with more females. All repertoire sampling was performed exclusively after the peak T cell response. With dominance at 160-218 and 743-854, vaccine-associated CD4 TCRs spanned spike.

Comments on this clone: Its antigen is undetermined.

This table comes from immunoSEQ multiplex PCR, and its TCRdb copy is limited to in-frame clones, with some not included. This table has about 140,000 clones, approximately 90% appearing once. Per the germline V gene, CDR1 is MDHEN and CDR2 is SYDVKM. The CDR3 is 12 residues long. The V gene lost 5 bases and the J gene lost 3 bases, with 8 bases spanning the gap. Sequenced here: peripheral blood, sampled 28 days after the second AZD1222 dose. The chain carries TRBV28 and TRBJ2-7, with D possibly TRBD2 on 5 matching bases. The sequence was obtained from an adult who received the AZD1222 COVID-19 vaccine. The CDR3 region has the DNA TGTGCCAGCAGTCTGGGGAGCTACGAGCAGTACTTC. Its protein is CASSLGSYEQYF.